This TCR beta chain was recorded in a study of early stage breast cancer tumors. Study conclusions and caveats: Commonly generated sequences made up most enriched TCRB sequences shared between patients. Blood repertoires resembled normal breast more than tumor. Bulk DNA sequencing of unsorted cells missed chain pairing and markers.

Each sample had two DNA replicates, approximately 0.5 ug blood or roughly 1.4 ug tissue. Data came from immunoSEQ multiplex PCR; TCRdb stores just in-frame clones and leaves some out. The data show roughly 56,000 clones, approximately 80% seen once. The germline V gene encodes CDR1 SGHDN and CDR2 FVKESK. The CDR3 is 13 residues long. V was trimmed by 4 bases and J by 4 bases, leaving 10 bases between them. A remark on this clone: Its antigen is unknown.

The chain joins TRBV14 to TRBJ1-1; possibly TRBD1 for D (6 bases). Material: blood. The sequence derives from a person aged 30 to 39 with breast cancer. The CDR3 nucleotides read TGTGCCAGCAGCCTCGGGGGCGGCACTGAAGCTTTCTTT. Residues: CASSLGGGTEAFF.